The T cell receptor beta chain described here comes from a study of blood T cell repertoires in COVID-19. Libraries were prepared by immunoSEQ multiplex PCR; TCRdb keeps only in-frame clonotypes and omits some of them. The sample has about 370,000 clones, nearly 90% seen once. In its sample, this clone was seen a few times. Trimming cost V 2 bases and J 0 bases, with 11 bases left between them. CDR3 length: 16 residues. Germline CDR1 and CDR2: SGHVS and FQNEAQ. The chain joins TRBV7-8 to TRBJ1-3; D remains unclear. The sequencing input was peripheral blood. This clonotype originated in a young man with active or convalescent COVID-19. CDR3 region: CASSLIADFSGNTIYF. DNA for the CDR3: TGTGCCAGCAGCTTAATAGCAGATTTCTCTGGAAACACCATATATTTT.